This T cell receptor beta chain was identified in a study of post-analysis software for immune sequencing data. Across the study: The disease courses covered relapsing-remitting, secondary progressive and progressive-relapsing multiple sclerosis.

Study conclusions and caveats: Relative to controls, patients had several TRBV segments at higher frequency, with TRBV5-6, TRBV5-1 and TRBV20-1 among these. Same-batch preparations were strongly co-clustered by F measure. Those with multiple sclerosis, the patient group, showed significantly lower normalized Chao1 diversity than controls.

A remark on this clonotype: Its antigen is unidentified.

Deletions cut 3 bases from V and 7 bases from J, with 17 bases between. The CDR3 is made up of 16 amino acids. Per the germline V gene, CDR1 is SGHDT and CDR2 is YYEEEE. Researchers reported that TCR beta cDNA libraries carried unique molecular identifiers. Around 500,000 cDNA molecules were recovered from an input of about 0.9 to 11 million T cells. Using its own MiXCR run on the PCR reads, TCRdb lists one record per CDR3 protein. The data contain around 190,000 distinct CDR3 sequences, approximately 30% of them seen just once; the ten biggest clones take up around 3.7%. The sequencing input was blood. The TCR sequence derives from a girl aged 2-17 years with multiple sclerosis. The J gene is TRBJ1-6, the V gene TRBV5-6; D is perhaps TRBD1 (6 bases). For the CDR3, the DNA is TGTGCCAGCAGCTCCACAACCGGGACACGAAATTCACCCCTCCACTTT. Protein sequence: CASSSTTGTRNSPLHF.